The following is a T cell receptor beta chain sequence with its context. Its antigen is unknown. Via 5' RACE with UMI labels, TRB cDNA libraries were prepared. TCRdb reprocessed the 5' RACE reads, keeping one entry per CDR3 protein, no DNA. Its listing shows roughly 110,000 distinct CDR3 sequences. This sample is part of a study of CXCR3-negative and CXCR3-positive naive CD8 T cells. Naive CD8+ T cells showed a CD45RO-CCR7+CD27+CD95- phenotype. This CDR3 region has 11 residues. Study-level results: Greater hydrophobicity was found in TRB CDR3s of CXCR3-positive naive cells than of CXCR3-negative naive cells. CXCR3 expression partially decreased after cryopreservation; most assays used fresh PBMCs. For the naive subsets, surface CD5 was similar, and TCR strength was inferred from TRB CDR3 properties. TRBV-TRBJ usage was similar across naive CXCR3 subsets but distinct in memory cells.

The gene calls are TRBV12-3 or TRBV12-4 and TRBJ1-2; the D call from TCRdb, TRBD1, cannot be confirmed without DNA. This sequence originates from a human donor in good health. Some clones in this sample may be carry-over from other donors' samples. The specimen was naive CXCR3+ CD8+ T cells from blood. Subset described: CD45RO-CCR7+CD27+CD95- naive CD8+ T cells expressing CXCR3 (TNR3+). CDR3 region: CASSPGYGYTF.